These T cell receptor beta chains were read from a single sample in a study of blood T cell repertoires in COVID-19. The repertoire was sequenced with immunoSEQ multiplex PCR; TCRdb's copy has only in-frame clones and lacks some. The sample comprises about 280,000 clones, 85% to 90% of which are singletons, and around 11% rests with the top ten. The sequenced sample was peripheral blood. The receptors were gathered from a woman aged 25 to 39 with COVID-19, enrolled during active disease. The CDR3 runs from the conserved cysteine through the conserved F or W. A D gene is named only where the DNA matches it firmly. The size entry is marked missing in some rows and otherwise reads once, few, many or a size class.

TRBV5-1	TRBJ2-7	.	TRBD2	CASSLLPSGGLEQYF	TGCGCCAGCAGCTTGTTGCCTAGCGGGGGTTTGGAGCAGTACTTC
TRBV5-1	TRBJ2-2	.	.	CASSRGAPTAGELFF	TGCGCCAGCAGCCGTGGTGCGCCTACCGCCGGGGAGCTGTTTTTT
TRBV3-1/TRBV3-2	TRBJ1-3	.	TRBD1	CASSRTQGASGNTIYF	TGTGCCAGCAGCCGGACCCAGGGGGCGTCGGGAAACACCATATATTTT
TRBV5-5	TRBJ1-1	once	.	CASSFWGGTEAFF	TGTGCCAGCAGCTTTTGGGGGGGCACTGAAGCTTTCTTT
TRBV12-5	TRBJ2-5	.	.	CASGLGGPGIQETQYF	TGTGCTAGTGGTTTGGGAGGACCGGGGATCCAAGAGACCCAGTACTTC
TRBV3-1/TRBV3-2	TRBJ2-1	.	TRBD2	CASSQGPLAGIYNEQFF	TGTGCCAGCAGCCAAGGCCCACTAGCGGGAATATACAATGAGCAGTTCTTC
TRBV28	TRBJ2-7	.	.	CASSLAGANYEQYF	TGTGCCAGCAGTTTAGCTGGTGCTAACTACGAGCAGTACTTC
TRBV6-5	TRBJ2-7	.	TRBD2	CASSLTSGTSYEQYF	TGTGCCAGCAGCTTGACTAGCGGGACCTCCTACGAGCAGTACTTC
TRBV6-4	TRBJ1-2	.	TRBD1	CASWPGTDGYTF	TGTGCCAGCTGGCCAGGGACAGATGGCTACACCTTC
TRBV7-8	TRBJ2-2	.	.	CASSLEQGNTGELFF	TGTGCCAGCAGCTTAGAGCAGGGGAACACCGGGGAGCTGTTTTTT
TRBV7-3	TRBJ2-1	.	.	CASSLTASPSSYNEQFF	TGTGCCAGCAGCTTAACCGCGTCTCCTAGCTCCTACAATGAGCAGTTCTTC
TRBV5-4	TRBJ2-2	.	.	CASSLGGWNTGELFF	TGTGCCAGCAGCTTGGGAGGGTGGAACACCGGGGAGCTGTTTTTT
TRBV9	TRBJ2-5	.	.	CASSLTTGRETQYF	TGTGCCAGCAGCTTAACGACAGGCCGGGAGACCCAGTACTTC
TRBV6-5	TRBJ1-3	.	TRBD1	CASRRQGFFRNTIYF	TGTGCCAGCAGAAGACAGGGGTTTTTTAGAAACACCATATATTTT
TRBV6-2/TRBV6-3	TRBJ2-7	.	TRBD1	CASSYSKGTGTYEQYF	TGTGCCAGCAGTTACTCGAAGGGGACAGGTACCTACGAGCAGTACTTC
TRBV30	TRBJ2-3	.	TRBD1	CAWSVGLQGAGTDTQYF	TGTGCCTGGAGTGTGGGGTTACAGGGGGCCGGCACAGATACGCAGTATTTT
TRBV7-2	TRBJ1-1	.	.	CASSLAAGWRTEAFF	TGTGCCAGCAGCTTAGCGGCAGGGTGGAGAACTGAAGCTTTCTTT
TRBV25-1	TRBJ1-3	.	TRBD1	CASKPSTGSGNTIYF	TGTGCCAGCAAGCCCTCGACAGGGTCTGGAAACACCATATATTTT
TRBV15	TRBJ2-1	.	TRBD2	CATSGPGLALHEQFF	TGTGCCACCAGCGGGCCGGGACTAGCGTTGCATGAGCAGTTCTTC
TRBV5-1	TRBJ2-7	.	.	CASSLTGIRAYEQYF	TGCGCCAGCAGCTTGACGGGGATCCGGGCCTACGAGCAGTACTTC
TRBV11-2	TRBJ2-3	.	.	CASSRAGPDTQYF	TGTGCCAGCAGTCGGGCGGGGCCAGATACGCAGTATTTT
TRBV4-3	TRBJ1-2	.	.	CASSQDTGDYGYTF	TGCGCCAGCAGCCAAGATACTGGTGATTATGGCTACACCTTC
TRBV23-1	TRBJ1-2	.	TRBD1	CASSQSKQGDYGYTF	TGCGCCAGCAGTCAATCGAAGCAGGGGGACTATGGCTACACCTTC
TRBV25-1	TRBJ2-2	.	TRBD2	CANNPSLAGGYTGELFF	TGTGCCAACAACCCCAGCCTAGCGGGAGGGTACACCGGGGAGCTGTTTTTT
TRBV5-6	TRBJ2-7	.	TRBD1	CASSWGTGAYEQYF	TGTGCCAGCAGCTGGGGGACAGGGGCCTACGAGCAGTACTTC
TRBV7-3	TRBJ2-1	.	.	CASSPDNEQFF	TGTGCCAGCAGCCCGGACAATGAGCAGTTCTTC
TRBV7-2	TRBJ2-5	.	TRBD1	CASSFDRGKETQYF	TGTGCCAGCAGCTTCGACAGGGGGAAAGAGACCCAGTACTTC
TRBV7-9	TRBJ2-3	.	.	CASSLVRGTDTQYF	TGTGCCAGCAGCTTAGTCCGGGGGACAGATACGCAGTATTTT
TRBV11-2	TRBJ2-5	.	.	CASSLYLLETQYF	TGTGCCAGCAGCTTGTATTTACTAGAGACCCAGTACTTC
TRBV7-7	TRBJ2-5	.	TRBD1	CASSKGQGMETQYF	TGTGCTAGCAGCAAGGGACAGGGGATGGAGACCCAGTACTTC
TRBV27	TRBJ2-7	.	.	CASSSTSLGSYFFEQYF	TGTGCCAGCAGTTCGACCTCCCTCGGGAGTTACTTTTTCGAGCAGTACTTC
TRBV27	TRBJ2-1	.	TRBD2	CASSPSGPGLGGNEQFF	TGTGCCAGCAGTCCCTCTGGACCGGGACTAGGAGGAAATGAGCAGTTCTTC
TRBV28	TRBJ1-4	.	TRBD1	CASSLSGQGYEKLFF	TGTGCCAGCAGTTTATCGGGACAGGGCTATGAAAAACTGTTTTTT
TRBV10-1	TRBJ1-1	.	TRBD1	CASSGTGRNTEAFF	TGCGCCAGCAGTGGGACAGGGAGGAACACTGAAGCTTTCTTT
TRBV2	TRBJ2-7	few	TRBD2	CASSVQGLAGVQYF	TGTGCCAGCAGTGTTCAGGGACTAGCGGGAGTACAGTACTTC
TRBV19	TRBJ1-2	.	TRBD1	CASSSGTAIRYGYTF	TGTGCCAGTAGCTCCGGGACAGCGATCCGCTATGGCTACACCTTC
TRBV28	TRBJ1-1	.	TRBD1	CASSWGTGTEAFF	TGTGCCAGCAGTTGGGGGACAGGCACTGAAGCTTTCTTT
TRBV28	TRBJ2-5	.	.	CASSPPWGDYQETQYF	TGTGCCAGCAGTCCCCCGTGGGGCGACTACCAAGAGACCCAGTACTTC
TRBV28	TRBJ1-1	.	.	CASSPWNTEAFF	TGTGCCAGCAGTCCATGGAACACTGAAGCTTTCTTT
TRBV6-1	TRBJ2-5	.	.	CASSEGPAGTQYF	TGTGCCAGCAGTGAAGGGCCGGCGGGGACCCAGTACTTC
TRBV24-1	TRBJ1-5	.	.	CATSDRRGSNQPQHF	TGTGCCACCAGTGATCGTCGGGGGAGCAATCAGCCCCAGCATTTT
TRBV7-9	TRBJ1-6	.	.	CASSLDRNDSPLHF	TGTGCCAGCAGCTTAGACAGGAATGATTCACCCCTCCACTTT
TRBV3-1/TRBV3-2	TRBJ1-5	.	.	CASSQAGGGNQPQHF	TGTGCCAGCAGCCAAGCTGGGGGCGGCAATCAGCCCCAGCATTTT
TRBV30	TRBJ1-1	once	.	CAWTRGANTEAFF	TGTGCATGGACACGGGGGGCGAACACTGAAGCTTTCTTT
TRBV6-5	TRBJ1-4	.	TRBD1	CASSPGGWEKLFF	TGTGCCAGCAGTCCAGGGGGGTGGGAAAAACTGTTTTTT
TRBV4-2	TRBJ2-3	.	TRBD2	CATARGLETDTQYF	TGTGCCACAGCAAGAGGACTAGAAACAGATACGCAGTATTTT
TRBV19	TRBJ2-2	.	.	CASSMGLTGELFF	TGTGCCAGTAGTATGGGGCTGACCGGGGAGCTGTTTTTT
TRBV2	TRBJ2-7	.	.	CASSEAGDEQYF	TGTGCCAGCAGTGAAGCCGGAGACGAGCAGTACTTC
TRBV7-9	TRBJ2-7	.	.	CASSSLLDEQYF	TGTGCCAGCAGCTCACTTCTAGACGAGCAGTACTTC
TRBV6-4	TRBJ1-5	.	TRBD1	CASSPTGGNQPQHF	TGTGCCAGCAGTCCTACAGGGGGGAATCAGCCCCAGCATTTT
TRBV24-1	TRBJ2-1	.	TRBD2	CATSDASGRARFNEQFF	TGTGCCACCAGTGACGCTAGCGGGAGGGCCAGGTTCAATGAGCAGTTCTTC
TRBV2	TRBJ1-4	few	.	CASSYNRVEKLFF	TGTGCCAGCAGTTATAACAGGGTCGAAAAACTGTTTTTT
TRBV28	TRBJ2-2	.	TRBD1	CASSYRGSGELFF	TGTGCCAGCAGCTACAGGGGAAGCGGGGAGCTGTTTTTT